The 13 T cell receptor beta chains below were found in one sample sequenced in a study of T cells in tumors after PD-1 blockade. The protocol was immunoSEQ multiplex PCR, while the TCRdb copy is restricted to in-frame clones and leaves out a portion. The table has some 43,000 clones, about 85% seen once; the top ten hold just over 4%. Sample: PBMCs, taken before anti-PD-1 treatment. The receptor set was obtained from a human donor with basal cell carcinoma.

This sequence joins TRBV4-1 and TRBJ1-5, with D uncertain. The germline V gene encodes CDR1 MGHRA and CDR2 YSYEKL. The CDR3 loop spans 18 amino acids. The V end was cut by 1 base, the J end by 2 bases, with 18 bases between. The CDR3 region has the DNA TGCGCCAGCAGCCAAGTAATCCCCCAAAATCAGGGCAATCAGCCCCAGCATTTT. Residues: CASSQVIPQNQGNQPQHF.

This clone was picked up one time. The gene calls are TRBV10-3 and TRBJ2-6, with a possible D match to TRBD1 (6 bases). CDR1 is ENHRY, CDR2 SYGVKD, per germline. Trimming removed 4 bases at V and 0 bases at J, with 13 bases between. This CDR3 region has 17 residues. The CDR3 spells CAISGAGEFSGANVLTF. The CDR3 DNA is TGTGCCATCAGTGGAGCAGGGGAGTTCTCTGGGGCCAACGTCCTGACTTTC.

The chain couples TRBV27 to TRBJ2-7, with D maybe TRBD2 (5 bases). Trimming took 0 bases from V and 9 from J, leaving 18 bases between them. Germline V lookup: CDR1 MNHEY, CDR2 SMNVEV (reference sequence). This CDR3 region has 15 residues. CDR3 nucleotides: TGTGCCAGCAGTTTATCGCGTAACGGACTTGGTGCGCAGTACTTC. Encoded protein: CASSLSRNGLGAQYF.

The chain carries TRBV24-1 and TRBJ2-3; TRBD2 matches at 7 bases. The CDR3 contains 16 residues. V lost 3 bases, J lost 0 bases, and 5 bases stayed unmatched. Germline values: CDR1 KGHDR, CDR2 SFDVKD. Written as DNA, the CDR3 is TGTGCCACCAGTGATCCGGGGGGTATCAGCACAGATACGCAGTATTTT. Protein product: CATSDPGGISTDTQYF.

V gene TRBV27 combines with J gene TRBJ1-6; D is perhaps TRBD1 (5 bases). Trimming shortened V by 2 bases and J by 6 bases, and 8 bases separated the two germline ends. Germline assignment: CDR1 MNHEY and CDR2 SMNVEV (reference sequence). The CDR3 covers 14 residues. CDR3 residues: CASSLQGGNSPLHF. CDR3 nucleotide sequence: TGTGCCAGCAGTTTACAGGGAGGTAATTCACCCCTCCACTTT.

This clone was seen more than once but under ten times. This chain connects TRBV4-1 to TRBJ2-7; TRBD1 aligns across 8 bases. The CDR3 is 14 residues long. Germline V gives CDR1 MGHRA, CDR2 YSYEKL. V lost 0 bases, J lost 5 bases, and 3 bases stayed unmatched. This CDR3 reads CASSQEQGVNEQYF. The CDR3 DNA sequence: TGCGCCAGCAGCCAAGAACAGGGGGTCAACGAGCAGTACTTC.

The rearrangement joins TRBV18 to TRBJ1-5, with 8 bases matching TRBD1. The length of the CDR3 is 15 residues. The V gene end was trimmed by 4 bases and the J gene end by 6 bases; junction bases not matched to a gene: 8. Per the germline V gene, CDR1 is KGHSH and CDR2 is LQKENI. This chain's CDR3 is CASSQPGQGGQPQHF. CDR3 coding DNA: TGTGCCAGCTCACAACCCGGACAGGGTGGTCAGCCCCAGCATTTT. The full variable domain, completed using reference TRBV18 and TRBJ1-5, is NAGVMQNPRHLVRRRGQEARLRCSPMKGHSHVYWYRQLPEEGLKFMVYLQKENIIDESGMPKERFSAEFPKEGPSILRIQQVVRGDSAAYFCASSQPGQGGQPQHFGDGTRLSIL.

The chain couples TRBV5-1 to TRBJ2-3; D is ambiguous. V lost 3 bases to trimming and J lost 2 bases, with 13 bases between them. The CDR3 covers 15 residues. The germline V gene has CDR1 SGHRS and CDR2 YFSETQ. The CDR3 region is CASSSPKGSTDTQYF. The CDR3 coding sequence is TGCGCCAGCAGCTCCCCGAAGGGTTCCACAGATACGCAGTATTTT.

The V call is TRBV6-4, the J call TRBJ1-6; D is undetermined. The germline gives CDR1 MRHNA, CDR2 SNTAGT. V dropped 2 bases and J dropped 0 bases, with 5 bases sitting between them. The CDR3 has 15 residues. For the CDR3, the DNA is TGTGCCAGCAGTGACGAGCTCTCCTATAATTCACCCCTCCACTTT. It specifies CASSDELSYNSPLHF.

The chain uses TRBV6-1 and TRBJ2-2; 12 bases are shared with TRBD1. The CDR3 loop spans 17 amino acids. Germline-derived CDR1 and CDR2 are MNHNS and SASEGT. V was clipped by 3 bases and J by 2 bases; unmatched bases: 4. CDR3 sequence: CASSDYGTGGNTGELFF. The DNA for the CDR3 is TGTGCCAGCAGTGATTACGGGACAGGGGGCAACACCGGGGAGCTGTTTTTT.

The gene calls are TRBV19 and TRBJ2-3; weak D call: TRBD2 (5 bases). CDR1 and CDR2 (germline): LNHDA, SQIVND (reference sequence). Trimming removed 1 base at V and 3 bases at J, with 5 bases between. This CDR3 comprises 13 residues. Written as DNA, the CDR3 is TGTGCCAGTAGTATAGCGGGGACAGATACGCAGTATTTT. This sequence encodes CASSIAGTDTQYF.

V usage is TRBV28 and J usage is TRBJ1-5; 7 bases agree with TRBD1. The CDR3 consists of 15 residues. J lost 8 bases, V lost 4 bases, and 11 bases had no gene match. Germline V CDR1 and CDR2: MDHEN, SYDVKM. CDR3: CASSSRDRAWEPQHF. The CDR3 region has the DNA TGTGCCAGCAGTTCCCGCGACAGGGCATGGGAGCCCCAGCATTTT.

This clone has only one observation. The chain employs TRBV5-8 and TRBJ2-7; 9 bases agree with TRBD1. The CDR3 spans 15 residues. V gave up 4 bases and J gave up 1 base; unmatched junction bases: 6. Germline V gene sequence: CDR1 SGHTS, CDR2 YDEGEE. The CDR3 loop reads CASSGGTGKSYEQYF. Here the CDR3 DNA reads TGTGCCAGCAGCGGGGGGACAGGGAAGTCCTACGAGCAGTACTTC.